This TCR beta chain was sequenced for a study of blood T cell repertoires in COVID-19. This clone was picked up many times. Using immunoSEQ multiplex PCR, the repertoire was profiled, and TCRdb retains in-frame clones only, with some absent. The table records fewer than 250,000 clones, about 85% of them present only once. Germline V gene data show CDR1 as MNHNY and CDR2 as SVGAGI (reference sequence). Trimming stripped 6 bases from V and 6 bases from J, with 11 bases between. CDR3 size: 12 residues. This chain connects TRBV6-6 to TRBJ1-1; no clear D gene. The sequencing sample was made of peripheral blood. The source is a woman between 55 and 75 years old with active or convalescent COVID-19. The CDR3 DNA sequence: TGTGCCAGCAGCGGAGCCGCCGCTGAAGCTTTCTTT. Protein: CASSGAAAEAFF.